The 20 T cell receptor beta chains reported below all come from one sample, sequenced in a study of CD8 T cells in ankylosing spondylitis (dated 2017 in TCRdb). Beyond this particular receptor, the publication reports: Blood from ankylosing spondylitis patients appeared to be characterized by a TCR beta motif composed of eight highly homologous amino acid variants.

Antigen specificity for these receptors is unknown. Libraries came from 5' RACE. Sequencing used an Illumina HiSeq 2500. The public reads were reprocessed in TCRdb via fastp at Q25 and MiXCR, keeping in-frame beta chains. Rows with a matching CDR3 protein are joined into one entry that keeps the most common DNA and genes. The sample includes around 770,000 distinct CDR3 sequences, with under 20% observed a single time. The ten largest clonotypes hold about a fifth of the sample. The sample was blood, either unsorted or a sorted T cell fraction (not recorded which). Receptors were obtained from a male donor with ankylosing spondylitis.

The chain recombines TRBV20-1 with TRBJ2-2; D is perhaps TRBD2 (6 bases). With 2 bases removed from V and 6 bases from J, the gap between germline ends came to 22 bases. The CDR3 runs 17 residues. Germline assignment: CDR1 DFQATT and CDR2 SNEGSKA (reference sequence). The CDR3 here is CSARRVRGPEGPGELFF. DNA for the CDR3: TGCAGTGCTAGAAGGGTGCGGGGTCCCGAGGGTCCCGGGGAGCTGTTTTTT.

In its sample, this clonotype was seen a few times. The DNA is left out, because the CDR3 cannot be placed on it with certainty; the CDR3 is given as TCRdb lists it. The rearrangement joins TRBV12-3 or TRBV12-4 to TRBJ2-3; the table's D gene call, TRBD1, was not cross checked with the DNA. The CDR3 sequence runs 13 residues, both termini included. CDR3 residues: CASNFGTGSGVYF.

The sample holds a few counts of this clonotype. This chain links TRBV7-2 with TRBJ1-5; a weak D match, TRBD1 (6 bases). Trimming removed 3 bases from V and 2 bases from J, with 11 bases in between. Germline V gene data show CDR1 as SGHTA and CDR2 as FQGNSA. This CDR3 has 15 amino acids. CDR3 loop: CASSFGRGGNQPQHF. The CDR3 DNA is TGTGCCAGCAGCTTCGGCAGGGGAGGCAATCAGCCCCAGCATTTT.

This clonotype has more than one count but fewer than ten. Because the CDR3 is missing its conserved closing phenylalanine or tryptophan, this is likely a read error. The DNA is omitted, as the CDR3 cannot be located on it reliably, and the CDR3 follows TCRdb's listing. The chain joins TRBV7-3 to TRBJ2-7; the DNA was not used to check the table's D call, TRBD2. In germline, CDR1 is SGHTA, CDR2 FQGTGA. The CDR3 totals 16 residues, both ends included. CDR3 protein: CASSLIENRTSGLSNL.

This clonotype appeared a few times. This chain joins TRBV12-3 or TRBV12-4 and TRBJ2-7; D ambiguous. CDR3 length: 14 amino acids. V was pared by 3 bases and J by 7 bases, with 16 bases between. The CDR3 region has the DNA TGTGCCAGCAGTTTGTCTTCACTAATTTCGGAGCAGTACTTC. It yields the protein CASSLSSLISEQYF.

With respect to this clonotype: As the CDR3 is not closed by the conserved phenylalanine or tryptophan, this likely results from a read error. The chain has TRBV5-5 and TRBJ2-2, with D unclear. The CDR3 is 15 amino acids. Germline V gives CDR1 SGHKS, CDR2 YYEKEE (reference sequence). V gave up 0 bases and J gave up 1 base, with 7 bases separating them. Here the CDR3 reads CASSLAAGNTGELFS. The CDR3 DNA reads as TGTGCCAGCAGCTTGGCCGCAGGGAACACCGGGGAGCTGTTTTCT.

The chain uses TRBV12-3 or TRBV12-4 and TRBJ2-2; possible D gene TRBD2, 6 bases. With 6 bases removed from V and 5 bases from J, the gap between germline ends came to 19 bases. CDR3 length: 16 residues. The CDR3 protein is CASSPGGKELTGELFF. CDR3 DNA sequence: TGTGCCAGCAGCCCCGGGGGAAAGGAATTAACCGGGGAGCTGTTTTTT.

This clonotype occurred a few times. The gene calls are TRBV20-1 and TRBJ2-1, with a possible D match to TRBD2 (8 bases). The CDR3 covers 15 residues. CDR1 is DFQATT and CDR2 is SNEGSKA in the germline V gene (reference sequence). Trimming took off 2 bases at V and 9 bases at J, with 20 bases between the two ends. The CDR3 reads CSARPLGLGGTEQFF. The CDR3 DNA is TGCAGTGCTAGACCCCTGGGACTAGGGGGCACTGAGCAGTTCTTC.

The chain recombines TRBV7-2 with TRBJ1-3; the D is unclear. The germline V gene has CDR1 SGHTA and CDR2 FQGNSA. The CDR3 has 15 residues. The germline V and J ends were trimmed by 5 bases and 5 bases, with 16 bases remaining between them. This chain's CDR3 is CASSAPGVPRNTIYF. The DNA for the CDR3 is TGTGCCAGCAGCGCACCTGGTGTTCCAAGAAACACCATATATTTT.

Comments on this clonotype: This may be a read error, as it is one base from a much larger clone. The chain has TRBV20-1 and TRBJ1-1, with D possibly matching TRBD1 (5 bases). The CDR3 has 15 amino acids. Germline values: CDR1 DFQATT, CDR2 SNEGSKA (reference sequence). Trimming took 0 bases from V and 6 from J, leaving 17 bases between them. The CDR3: CSARDQGDSGAEAFF. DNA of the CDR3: TGCAGTGCTAGAGATCAAGGGGACTCCGGCGCTGAAGCTTTCTTT.

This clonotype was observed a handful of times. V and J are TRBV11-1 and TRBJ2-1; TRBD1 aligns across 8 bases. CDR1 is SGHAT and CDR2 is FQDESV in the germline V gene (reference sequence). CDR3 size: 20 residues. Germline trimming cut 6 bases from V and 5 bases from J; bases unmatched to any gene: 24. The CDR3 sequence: CASRESQDREMVHQHNEQFF. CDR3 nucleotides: TGTGCCAGCAGGGAATCACAGGACAGGGAGATGGTCCACCAACACAATGAGCAGTTCTTC.

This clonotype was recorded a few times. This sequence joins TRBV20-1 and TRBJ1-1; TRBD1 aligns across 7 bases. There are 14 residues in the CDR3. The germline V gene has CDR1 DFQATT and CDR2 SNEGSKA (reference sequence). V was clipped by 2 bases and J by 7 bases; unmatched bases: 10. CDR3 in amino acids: CSARPPDRAIEAFF. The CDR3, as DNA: TGCAGTGCTAGACCTCCCGACAGGGCCATTGAAGCTTTCTTT.

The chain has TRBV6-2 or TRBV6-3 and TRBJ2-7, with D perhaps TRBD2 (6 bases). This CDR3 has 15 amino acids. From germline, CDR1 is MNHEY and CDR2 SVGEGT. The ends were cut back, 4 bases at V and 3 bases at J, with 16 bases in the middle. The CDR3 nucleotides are TGTGCCAGCAGTTCTCCCGGGACTCGGCACTACGAGCAGTACTTC. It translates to CASSSPGTRHYEQYF.

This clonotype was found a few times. The CDR3 spells CASSYYTPGQGSPNYGYTF. CDR3 in DNA: TGTGCCAGCAGTTACTACACCCCGGGACAGGGGAGCCCTAACTATGGCTACACCTTC. The gene calls are TRBV6-5 and TRBJ1-2; 10 bases map to TRBD1. This CDR3 has 19 amino acids. The V and J ends lost 1 base and 0 bases, in that order; junction bases with no gene match: 11. Per germline, CDR1 MNHEY and CDR2 SVGAGI.

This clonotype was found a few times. CDR3 sequence (DNA): TGTGCCAGCAGCCACAAGGGGGACGTTGGAAACACCATATATTTT. It is translated as CASSHKGDVGNTIYF. The V and J genes are TRBV7-9 and TRBJ1-3; D perhaps matches TRBD1 (6 bases). CDR3 size: 15 residues. Deletions cut 5 bases from V and 3 bases from J, with 14 bases between. CDR1 and CDR2 (germline): SEHNR, FQNEAQ (reference sequence).

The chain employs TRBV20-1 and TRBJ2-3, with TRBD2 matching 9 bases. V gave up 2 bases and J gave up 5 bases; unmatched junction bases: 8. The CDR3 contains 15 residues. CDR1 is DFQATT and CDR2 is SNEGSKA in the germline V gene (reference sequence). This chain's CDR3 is CSARTGLASVDTQYF. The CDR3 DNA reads TGCAGTGCTAGAACCGGACTAGCGTCGGTAGATACGCAGTATTTT.

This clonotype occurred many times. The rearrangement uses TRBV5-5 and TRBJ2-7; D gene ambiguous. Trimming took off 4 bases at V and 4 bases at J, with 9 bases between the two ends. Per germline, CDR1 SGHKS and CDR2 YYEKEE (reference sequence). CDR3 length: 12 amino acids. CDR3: CASSRNDYEQYF. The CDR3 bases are TGTGCCAGCAGCAGGAACGATTACGAGCAGTACTTC.

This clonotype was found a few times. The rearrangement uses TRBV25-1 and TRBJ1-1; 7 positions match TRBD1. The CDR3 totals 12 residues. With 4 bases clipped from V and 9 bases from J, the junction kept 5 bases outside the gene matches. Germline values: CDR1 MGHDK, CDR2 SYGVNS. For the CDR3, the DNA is TGTGCCAGCAGTGGACAGGGACGGAAAGCTTTCTTT. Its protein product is CASSGQGRKAFF. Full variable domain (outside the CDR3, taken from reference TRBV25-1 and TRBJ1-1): EADIYQTPRYLVIGTGKKITLECSQTMGHDKMYWYQQDPGMELHLIHYSYGVNSTEKGDLSSESTVSRIRTEHFPLTLESARPSHTSQYLCASSGQGRKAFFGQGTRLTVV.

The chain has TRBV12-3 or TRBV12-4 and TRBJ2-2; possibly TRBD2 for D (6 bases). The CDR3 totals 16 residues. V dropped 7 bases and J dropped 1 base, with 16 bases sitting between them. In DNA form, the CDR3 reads TGTGCCAGCACCATAGGGACTCGCGAGAACACCGGGGAGCTGTTTTTT. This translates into CASTIGTRENTGELFF.

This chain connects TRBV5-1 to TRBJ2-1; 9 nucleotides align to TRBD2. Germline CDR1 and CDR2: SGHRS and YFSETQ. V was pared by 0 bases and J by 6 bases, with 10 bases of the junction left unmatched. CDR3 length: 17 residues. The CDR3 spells CASSLEASGTPLNEQFF. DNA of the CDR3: TGCGCCAGCAGCTTGGAGGCTAGCGGGACACCCCTCAATGAGCAGTTCTTC.